This TCR beta chain was documented in a study of cytotoxic CD8 clonotypes in ibrutinib-treated CLL. Overall study findings and caveats: Progressing and sustained-remission patients had different sampling times. Clonality increased with ibrutinib response but returned toward baseline at progression.

Only one count was recorded for this clone. The antigen is undetermined. The ends were cut back, 2 bases at V and 6 bases at J, with 10 bases in the middle. Germline CDR1 MNHEY, CDR2 SMNVEV (reference sequence). The CDR3 has 13 residues. Some clones are missing from TCRdb's copy, which holds only in-frame ones; the method was immunoSEQ multiplex PCR. This sample has about 57,000 clones; 56% occur once, and the top ten carry 20%. The sample consisted of PBMCs, taken after 24 months of ibrutinib treatment. This sequence originates from a human donor with chronic lymphocytic leukemia. The chain combines TRBV27 with TRBJ1-1; weak D call: TRBD1 (5 bases). The CDR3 region has the DNA TGTGCCAGCAGTTTAGGGGGTCAGTCTGAAGCTTTCTTT. Amino acids: CASSLGGQSEAFF.